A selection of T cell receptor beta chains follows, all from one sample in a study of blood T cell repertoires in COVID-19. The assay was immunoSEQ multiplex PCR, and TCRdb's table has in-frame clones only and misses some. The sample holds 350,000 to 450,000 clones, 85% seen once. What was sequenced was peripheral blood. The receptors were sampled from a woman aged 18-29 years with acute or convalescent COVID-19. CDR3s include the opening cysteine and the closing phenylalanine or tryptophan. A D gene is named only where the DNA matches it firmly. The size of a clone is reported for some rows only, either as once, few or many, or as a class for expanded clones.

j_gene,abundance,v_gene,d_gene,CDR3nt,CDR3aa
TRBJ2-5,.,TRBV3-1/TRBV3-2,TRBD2,TGTGCCAGCAGCCGAGTCCCGGGACTAGCGGGCCAAGAGACCCAGTACTTC,CASSRVPGLAGQETQYF
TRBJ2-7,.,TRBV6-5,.,TGTGCCAGCACCGAACATTCCACATCCTACGAGCAGTACTTC,CASTEHSTSYEQYF
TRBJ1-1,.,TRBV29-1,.,TGCAGCGTTGTCGACAGGAACACTGAAGCTTTCTTT,CSVVDRNTEAFF
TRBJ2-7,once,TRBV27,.,TGTGCCAGCAGTCTCCGGGACAAAGTCTACTACGAGCAGTACTTC,CASSLRDKVYYEQYF
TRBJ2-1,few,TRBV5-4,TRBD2,TGTGCCAGCAGCAGTAGCGGGAGAAGCTCCTACAATGAGCAGTTCTTC,CASSSSGRSSYNEQFF
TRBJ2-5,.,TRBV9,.,TGTGCCAGCAGCGGACTAGGCCGAGAGACCCAGTACTTC,CASSGLGRETQYF
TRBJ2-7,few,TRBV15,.,TGTGCCACCAGCAGAGATCGTGTATCCTACGAGCAGTACTTC,CATSRDRVSYEQYF
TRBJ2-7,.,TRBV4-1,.,TGCGCCAGCAGCCCCTTAGGAGGGGGCATCGGTTACGAGCAGTACTTC,CASSPLGGGIGYEQYF
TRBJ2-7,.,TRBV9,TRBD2,TGTGCCAGCAGCGGGGGTAGCGGGGAACCCGACGAGCAGTACTTC,CASSGGSGEPDEQYF
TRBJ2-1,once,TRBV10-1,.,TGCGCCAGCAGTGAGGGAATGGGGCCAGAGCAGTTCTTC,CASSEGMGPEQFF
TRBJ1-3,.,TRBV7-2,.,TGTGCCAGCAGCTTAGACAGGCCAAGCTCTGGAAACACCATATATTTT,CASSLDRPSSGNTIYF
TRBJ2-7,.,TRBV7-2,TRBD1,TGTGCCAGCATCCTAGGACAGGGCCCCTACGAGCAGTACTTC,CASILGQGPYEQYF
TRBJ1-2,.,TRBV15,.,TGTGCCACCAGCATTGACAGTACCCGGGGCTACACCTTC,CATSIDSTRGYTF
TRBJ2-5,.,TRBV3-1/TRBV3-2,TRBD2,TGTGCCAGCAGCCAATTTCTAGCGGGGGGGCCGGTAGAGACCCAGTACTTC,CASSQFLAGGPVETQYF
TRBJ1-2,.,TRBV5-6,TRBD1,TGTGCCAGCAGCTTTAGGGGGCGCAGCTATGGCTACACCTTC,CASSFRGRSYGYTF
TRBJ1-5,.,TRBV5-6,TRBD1,TGTGCCAGCAGCTCCGGGACAGCTAGCAATCAGCCCCAGCATTTT,CASSSGTASNQPQHF
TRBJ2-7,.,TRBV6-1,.,TGTGCCAGCAGTGAAAACCCAGGGTTGTACTACGAGCAGTACTTC,CASSENPGLYYEQYF
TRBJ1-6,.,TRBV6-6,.,TGTGCCAGCAGTGCACGTCGACAGGATAATTCACCCCTCCACTTT,CASSARRQDNSPLHF
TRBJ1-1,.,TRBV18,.,TGTGCCAGCTCACTATTAGGACAGATGAACACTGAAGCTTTCTTT,CASSLLGQMNTEAFF
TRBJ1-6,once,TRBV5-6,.,TGTGCCAGCAGTAGGGGCAGGGCCAATTCACCCCTCCACTTT,CASSRGRANSPLHF
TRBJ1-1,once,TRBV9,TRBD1,TGTGCCAGCAGCGCTGACAGGGAAGCGACTGAAGCTTTCTTT,CASSADREATEAFF
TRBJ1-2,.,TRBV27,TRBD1,TGTGCCAGCAGTTTATCGGCGACAGGGGAATATGGCTACACCTTC,CASSLSATGEYGYTF
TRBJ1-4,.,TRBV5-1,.,TGCGCCAGCAGCCCCCAGTCCCAGGGGAATGAAAAACTGTTTTTT,CASSPQSQGNEKLFF
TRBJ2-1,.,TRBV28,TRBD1,TGTGCCAGCAGCCATCAGGGGGACAGGGGAGTGGTAGCGGCCTACAATGAGCAGTTCTTC,CASSHQGDRGVVAAYNEQFF
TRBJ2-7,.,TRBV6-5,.,TGTGCCATCTTAAAGACAGTCACGGCTCACGAGCAGTACTTC,CAILKTVTAHEQYF
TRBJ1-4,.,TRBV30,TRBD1,TGTGCCTGGAGTTTCCCAGGGGGCCCGAATGAAAAACTGTTTTTT,CAWSFPGGPNEKLFF
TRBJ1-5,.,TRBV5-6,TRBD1,TGTGCCAGCAGCCCTGGGACAGAAAGCAATCAGCCCCAGCATTTT,CASSPGTESNQPQHF
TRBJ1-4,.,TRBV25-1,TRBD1,TGTGCCAGCAGTGTCGCCGGGACAGGGGTTCGATTTGTTGAAAAACTGTTTTTT,CASSVAGTGVRFVEKLFF
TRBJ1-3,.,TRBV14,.,TGTGCCAGCAGCCAAGGCGCGGGGTACGGAAACACCATATATTTT,CASSQGAGYGNTIYF
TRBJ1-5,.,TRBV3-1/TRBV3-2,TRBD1,TGTGCCAGCAGCCTCCGGGACAGGGGAGGACAGCCCCAGCATTTT,CASSLRDRGGQPQHF
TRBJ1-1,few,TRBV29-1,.,TGCAGTTCGGCGTTCTTAGGGGGGGATGAAGCTTTCTTT,CSSAFLGGDEAFF
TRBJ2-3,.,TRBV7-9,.,TGTGCCAGCAGTCTGGGGAGCGGGCGCACAGATACGCAGTATTTT,CASSLGSGRTDTQYF
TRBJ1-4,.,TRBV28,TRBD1,TGTGCCAGCAGTCCCGCGGGACAGACTAATGAAAAACTGTTTTTT,CASSPAGQTNEKLFF
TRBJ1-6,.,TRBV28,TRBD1,TGTGCCAGCAGTTTATATGGGGTGGGGACAGGGGGCTCCTATAATTCACCCCTCCACTTT,CASSLYGVGTGGSYNSPLHF
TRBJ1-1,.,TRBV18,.,TGTGCCAGCTCACCATTACGGGAGGGCACTGAAGCTTTCTTT,CASSPLREGTEAFF
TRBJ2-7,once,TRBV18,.,TGTGCCAGCTCACCACCGGTGGGGCGCGGTTACGAGCAGTACTTC,CASSPPVGRGYEQYF
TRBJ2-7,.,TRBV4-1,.,TGCGCCAGCAGCCAACCTAGTTCGGCATACGAGCAGTACTTC,CASSQPSSAYEQYF
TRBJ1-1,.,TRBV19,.,TGTGCCAGTAGTATAGAGGGGGGATGGACTGAAGCTTTCTTT,CASSIEGGWTEAFF
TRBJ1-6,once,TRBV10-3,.,TGTGCCATCAGCTTACAGGCTGCCGATTCACCCCTCCACTTT,CAISLQAADSPLHF
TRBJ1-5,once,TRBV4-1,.,TGCGCCAGCAGCCGCTCCCCGCTCGGGGTTCAGCCCCAGCATTTT,CASSRSPLGVQPQHF
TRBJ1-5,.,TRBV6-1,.,TGTGCCAGCAGTGAAGGCAGGGCCTGGGGTCAGCCCCAGCATTTT,CASSEGRAWGQPQHF
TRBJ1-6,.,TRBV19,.,TGTGCCAGTACGCCCCGGAGGGATTCACCCCTCCACTTT,CASTPRRDSPLHF
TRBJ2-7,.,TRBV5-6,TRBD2,TGTGCCAGCAGCTGGGGACTAGCGGGAGAAGGGTCCTACGAGCAGTACTTC,CASSWGLAGEGSYEQYF
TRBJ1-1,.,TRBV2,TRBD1,TGTGCCATCCCAGGACAGGGGGGGACTGAAGCTTTCTTT,CAIPGQGGTEAFF
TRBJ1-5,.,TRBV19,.,TGTGCCAGTAGTATAGAATGGGGAGGTGAGCCCCAGCATTTT,CASSIEWGGEPQHF
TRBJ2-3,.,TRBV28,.,TGTGCCAGCAGTGGGGGGTTTAGTACAGATACGCAGTATTTT,CASSGGFSTDTQYF
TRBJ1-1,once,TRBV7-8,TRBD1,TGTGCCAGCAGCACAGGGGCCACGCAGTCCACTGAAGCTTTCTTT,CASSTGATQSTEAFF
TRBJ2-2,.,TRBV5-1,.,TGCGCCAGCAGGTTTTATACTGACACCGGGGAGCTGTTTTTT,CASRFYTDTGELFF
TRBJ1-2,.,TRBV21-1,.,TGTGCCAGCAGCAATGGGGGCGGGGACAGGGCTGGCTACACCTTC,CASSNGGGDRAGYTF
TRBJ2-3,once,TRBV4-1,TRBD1,TGCGCCAGCAGCCCTCGGACAGGGGGGAACACAGATACGCAGTATTTT,CASSPRTGGNTDTQYF
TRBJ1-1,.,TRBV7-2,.,TGTGCCAGCAGCACACAGGGGAACACTGAAGCTTTCTTT,CASSTQGNTEAFF
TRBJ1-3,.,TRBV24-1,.,TGTGCCACCAGTGATTCAGATTCTGGAAACACCATATATTTT,CATSDSDSGNTIYF
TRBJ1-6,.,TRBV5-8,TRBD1,TGTGCCAGCAGCTTAAACAGGGGGACACCCCTCCACTTT,CASSLNRGTPLHF
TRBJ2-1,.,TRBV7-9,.,TGTGCCAGCAGCTTAGATAGCTATAGTCTGTTCTTC,CASSLDSYSLFF
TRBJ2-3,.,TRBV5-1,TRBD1,TGCGCCAGCAGCTTAACAGGGGCCACAGATACGCAGTATTTT,CASSLTGATDTQYF
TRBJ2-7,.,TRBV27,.,TGTGCCAGCAGTTTCCAGGGTTTAAGCTACGAGCAGTACTTC,CASSFQGLSYEQYF
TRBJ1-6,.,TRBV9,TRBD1,TGTGCCAGCAGCGTAGACCGGGGACAGGGATCACCCCTCCACTTT,CASSVDRGQGSPLHF